The clone carrying this TCR beta chain turned up a few times. The antigen is undetermined. TCRdb reprocessed the reads via MiXCR and lists one record per CDR3 protein. The sample records fewer than 1,000,000 distinct CDR3 sequences, roughly 30% being singletons. This specimen comes from a study of T cell repertoires in cytomegalovirus infection. CDR3 length: 15 residues. Germline values: CDR1 SGHDT, CDR2 YYEEEE. V lost 4 bases, J lost 4 bases, and 17 bases lay in between. This sequence joins TRBV5-6 and TRBJ1-1; D may be TRBD1 (5 bases). This sequence originates from a human donor in good health (CMV status not recorded). Some clones in this sample may be carry-over from other donors' samples. Sequencing used cultured CD8+ T cells from PBMCs, obtained from culture after CMV antigen stimulation. DNA of the CDR3: TGTGCCAGCAGCACGACGACAGCTTATTCCACTGAAGCTTTCTTT. Residues: CASSTTTAYSTEAFF.